These T cell receptor beta chains were read from a single sample in a study of blood T cell repertoires in COVID-19. The table came from immunoSEQ multiplex PCR; TCRdb's copy has only in-frame clones and leaves some out. The sample has some 14,000 clones, 81% seen once; the top ten hold about 26%. Sequencing was done on a sample of peripheral blood. The receptors shown here come from a human donor in a cohort sampled during active COVID-19. Each CDR3 is given with its conserved first and last residue. The order of the fields is clone size, J gene, V gene, D gene, CDR3 protein, CDR3 DNA. A D gene is named only where the DNA matches it firmly. Clone size is shown for a subset of rows, as once, few, many or a class of expanded clone.

clone_size: NA
j_call: TRBJ2-4
v_call: TRBV5-5
d_call: NA
cdr3_aa: CASSLEERLKNIQYF
cdr3_nt: TGTGCCAGCAGCTTGGAGGAGCGGCTCAAAAACATTCAGTACTTC

clone_size: NA
j_call: TRBJ2-2
v_call: TRBV28
d_call: TRBD2
cdr3_aa: CASSTSGRRHTGELFF
cdr3_nt: TGTGCCAGCAGTACTAGCGGGAGACGTCACACCGGGGAGCTGTTTTTT

clone_size: few
j_call: TRBJ2-5
v_call: TRBV11-3
d_call: TRBD2
cdr3_aa: CASSQWTSGKQETQYF
cdr3_nt: TGTGCCAGCAGCCAGTGGACTAGTGGAAAACAAGAGACCCAGTACTTC

clone_size: NA
j_call: TRBJ1-2
v_call: TRBV19
d_call: NA
cdr3_aa: CASNRQQWDNYGYTF
cdr3_nt: TGTGCCAGCAACCGACAGCAATGGGATAACTATGGCTACACCTTC

clone_size: few
j_call: TRBJ2-7
v_call: TRBV27
d_call: TRBD2
cdr3_aa: CASSLSAGAGEQYF
cdr3_nt: TGTGCCAGCAGTTTAAGTGCGGGAGCTGGGGAGCAGTACTTC

clone_size: NA
j_call: TRBJ2-3
v_call: TRBV5-5
d_call: NA
cdr3_aa: CASSLEGRASTDTQYF
cdr3_nt: TGTGCCAGCAGCTTGGAAGGGCGGGCTAGCACAGATACGCAGTATTTT

clone_size: few
j_call: TRBJ2-7
v_call: TRBV7-2
d_call: NA
cdr3_aa: CASKIRGMGEQYF
cdr3_nt: TGTGCCAGCAAGATTAGAGGGATGGGCGAGCAGTACTTC

clone_size: NA
j_call: TRBJ1-1
v_call: TRBV18
d_call: NA
cdr3_aa: CASSPGNTEAFF
cdr3_nt: TGTGCCAGCTCGCCGGGAAACACTGAAGCTTTCTTT

clone_size: once
j_call: TRBJ2-5
v_call: TRBV7-3
d_call: TRBD2
cdr3_aa: CASSLAGGDQETQYF
cdr3_nt: TGTGCCAGCAGCTTAGCGGGAGGGGACCAAGAGACCCAGTACTTC

clone_size: NA
j_call: TRBJ1-2
v_call: TRBV28
d_call: NA
cdr3_aa: CASSATAYGYTF
cdr3_nt: TGTGCCAGCAGTGCGACAGCGTATGGCTACACCTTC

clone_size: NA
j_call: TRBJ2-3
v_call: TRBV11-1
d_call: TRBD2
cdr3_aa: CASSLRDGRARDTQYF
cdr3_nt: TGTGCCAGCAGCTTAAGGGACGGGAGGGCCAGAGATACGCAGTATTTT

clone_size: NA
j_call: TRBJ1-5
v_call: TRBV12-3/TRBV12-4
d_call: NA
cdr3_aa: CASSLGGASTQHF
cdr3_nt: TGTGCCAGCAGTTTGGGGGGGGCATCGACCCAGCATTTT

clone_size: once
j_call: TRBJ1-3
v_call: TRBV5-4
d_call: NA
cdr3_aa: CASSLGGGTQVSGNTIYF
cdr3_nt: TGTGCCAGCAGCTTGGGGGGAGGGACTCAAGTCTCTGGAAACACCATATATTTT

clone_size: NA
j_call: TRBJ1-2
v_call: TRBV2
d_call: NA
cdr3_aa: CASSEAAGLHGYTF
cdr3_nt: TGTGCCAGCAGTGAAGCGGCAGGGTTGCATGGCTACACCTTC

clone_size: NA
j_call: TRBJ1-4
v_call: TRBV7-9
d_call: TRBD1
cdr3_aa: CASSSWYGQANEKLFF
cdr3_nt: TGTGCCAGCAGCTCCTGGTATGGACAGGCGAATGAAAAACTGTTTTTT

clone_size: NA
j_call: TRBJ2-7
v_call: TRBV27
d_call: NA
cdr3_aa: CASSLSQGSEQYF
cdr3_nt: TGTGCCAGCAGTTTATCGCAGGGAAGCGAGCAGTACTTC

clone_size: NA
j_call: TRBJ2-1
v_call: TRBV12-5
d_call: NA
cdr3_aa: CASGLDIGRGHNEQFF
cdr3_nt: TGTGCTAGTGGTTTGGATATCGGGAGAGGCCACAATGAGCAGTTCTTC

clone_size: few
j_call: TRBJ1-3
v_call: TRBV4-3
d_call: NA
cdr3_aa: CASSHSTEPGNTIYF
cdr3_nt: TGCGCCAGCAGCCACTCGACAGAACCTGGAAACACCATATATTTT

clone_size: NA
j_call: TRBJ2-7
v_call: TRBV28
d_call: NA
cdr3_aa: CASSLRVEGLEQYF
cdr3_nt: TGTGCCAGCAGTTTAAGGGTGGAGGGTCTCGAGCAGTACTTC

clone_size: few
j_call: TRBJ2-7
v_call: TRBV7-9
d_call: TRBD2
cdr3_aa: CASSLTGLAGNSYEQYF
cdr3_nt: TGTGCCAGCAGCTTAACGGGACTAGCGGGAAATTCCTACGAGCAGTACTTC

clone_size: NA
j_call: TRBJ2-5
v_call: TRBV7-2
d_call: NA
cdr3_aa: CASSLARETQYF
cdr3_nt: TGTGCCAGCAGCTTAGCGCGCGAGACCCAGTACTTC

clone_size: NA
j_call: TRBJ1-4
v_call: TRBV4-1
d_call: NA
cdr3_aa: CASSQASGVNEKLFF
cdr3_nt: TGCGCCAGCAGCCAGGCCTCGGGAGTGAATGAAAAACTGTTTTTT

clone_size: NA
j_call: TRBJ2-3
v_call: TRBV5-1
d_call: NA
cdr3_aa: CASSSRGLLSTDTQYF
cdr3_nt: TGCGCCAGCAGCTCCCGCGGGCTCCTCAGCACAGATACGCAGTATTTT

clone_size: NA
j_call: TRBJ2-1
v_call: TRBV6-5
d_call: NA
cdr3_aa: CASSPTNPYEQFF
cdr3_nt: TGTGCCAGCAGTCCGACTAATCCGTATGAGCAGTTCTTC

clone_size: NA
j_call: TRBJ2-1
v_call: TRBV7-9
d_call: TRBD2
cdr3_aa: CASSFPGLAGTGYEQFF
cdr3_nt: TGTGCCAGCAGCTTCCCGGGACTAGCGGGAACGGGGTATGAGCAGTTCTTC

clone_size: NA
j_call: TRBJ1-2
v_call: TRBV3-1/TRBV3-2
d_call: NA
cdr3_aa: CASSQGVNYGYTF
cdr3_nt: TGTGCCAGCAGCCAAGGAGTTAACTATGGCTACACCTTC